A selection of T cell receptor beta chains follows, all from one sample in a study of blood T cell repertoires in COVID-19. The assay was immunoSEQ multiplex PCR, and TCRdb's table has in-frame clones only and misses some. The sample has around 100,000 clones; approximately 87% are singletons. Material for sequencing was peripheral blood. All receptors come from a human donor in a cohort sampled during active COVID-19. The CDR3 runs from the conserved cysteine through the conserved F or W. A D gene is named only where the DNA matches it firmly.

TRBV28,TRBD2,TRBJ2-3,CASSYHGTSGTDTQYF
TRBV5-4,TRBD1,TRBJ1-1,CASSLTKGALGNTEAFF
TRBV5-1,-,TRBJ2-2,CASSKVADPNTGELFF
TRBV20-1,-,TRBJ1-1,CSASRQGGMNTEAFF
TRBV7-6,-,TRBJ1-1,CASSSHPRGRNTEAFF
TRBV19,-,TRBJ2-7,CASSIDAGYSYEQYF
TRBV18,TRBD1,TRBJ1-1,CASSPVGGELEAFF
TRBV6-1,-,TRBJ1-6,CASSEARTGYNSPLHF
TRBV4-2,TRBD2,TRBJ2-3,CASSPLPSTSGRTDTQYF
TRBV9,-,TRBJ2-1,CASSAFSASSYNEQFF
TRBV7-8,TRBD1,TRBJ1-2,CASSVTGDTGYTF
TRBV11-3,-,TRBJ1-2,CASSLVLGGPLGYTF
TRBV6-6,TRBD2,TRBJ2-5,CASGPGSGRAGGTQYF
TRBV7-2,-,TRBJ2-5,CASSSRRGGEETQYF
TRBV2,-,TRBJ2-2,CASKRTGNTGELFF
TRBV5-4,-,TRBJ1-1,CASSQGSQSYTEAFF
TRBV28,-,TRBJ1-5,CASSFLNQPQHF
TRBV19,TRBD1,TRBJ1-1,CASSFRDRGRLGGEAFF
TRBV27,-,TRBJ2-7,CASSPGAGFTYEQYF
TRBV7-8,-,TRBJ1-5,CASSLARSNQPQHF
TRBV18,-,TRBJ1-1,CASSPPGYAEAFF
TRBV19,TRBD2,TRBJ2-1,CASSTPSWTSGLYNEQFF
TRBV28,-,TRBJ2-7,CASSPQGYEQYF
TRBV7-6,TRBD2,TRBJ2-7,CASSPDLGLAGVGEQYF
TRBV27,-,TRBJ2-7,CASRGGHHEQYF
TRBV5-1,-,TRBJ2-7,CASSLVAGLSYEQYF
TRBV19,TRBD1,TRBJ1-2,CASKVYRGLDYGYTF
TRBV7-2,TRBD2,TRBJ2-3,CASSLRAGVVLGDTQYF
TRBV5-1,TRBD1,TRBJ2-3,CASSGTQGARADTQYF
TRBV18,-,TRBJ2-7,CASSPALAIEQYF
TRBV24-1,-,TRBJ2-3,CATSMSVGIGADTQYF
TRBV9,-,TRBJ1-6,CASSAVLNSPLHF
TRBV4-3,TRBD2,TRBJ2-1,CASSQVFASGSINEQFF
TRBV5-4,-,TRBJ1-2,CASSLGGWRNGYTF
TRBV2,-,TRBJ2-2,CASNRLASNTGELFF
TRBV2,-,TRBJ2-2,CASSPTVGANTGELFF
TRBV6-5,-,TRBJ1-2,CASSYSGLYGYTF
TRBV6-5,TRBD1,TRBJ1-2,CASSYGGQGYGYTF
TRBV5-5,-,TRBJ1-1,CASSLRQLEAFF
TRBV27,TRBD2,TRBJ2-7,CASRVTSGATYEQYF
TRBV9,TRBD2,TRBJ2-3,CASSVGASGTGDTQYF
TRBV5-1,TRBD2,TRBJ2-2,CASSLTSGGNTGELFF
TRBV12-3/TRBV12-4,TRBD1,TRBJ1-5,CASKQGDRPQHF
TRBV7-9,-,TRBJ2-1,CASSLRPRTRNEQFF
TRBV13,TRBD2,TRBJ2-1,CASRAGGGASYNEQFF
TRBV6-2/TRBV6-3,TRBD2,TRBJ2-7,CASSRLAGVYEQYF